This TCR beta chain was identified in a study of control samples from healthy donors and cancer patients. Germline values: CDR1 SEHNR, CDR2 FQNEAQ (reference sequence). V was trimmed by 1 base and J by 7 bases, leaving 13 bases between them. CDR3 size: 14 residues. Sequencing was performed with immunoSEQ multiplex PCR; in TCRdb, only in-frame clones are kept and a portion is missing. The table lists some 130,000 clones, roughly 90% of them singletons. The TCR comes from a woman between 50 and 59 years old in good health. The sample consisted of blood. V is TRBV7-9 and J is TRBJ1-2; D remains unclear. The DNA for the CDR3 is TGTGCCAGCAGCTTAGATCGTCCGGGGAGTGGCTACACCTTC. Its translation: CASSLDRPGSGYTF.